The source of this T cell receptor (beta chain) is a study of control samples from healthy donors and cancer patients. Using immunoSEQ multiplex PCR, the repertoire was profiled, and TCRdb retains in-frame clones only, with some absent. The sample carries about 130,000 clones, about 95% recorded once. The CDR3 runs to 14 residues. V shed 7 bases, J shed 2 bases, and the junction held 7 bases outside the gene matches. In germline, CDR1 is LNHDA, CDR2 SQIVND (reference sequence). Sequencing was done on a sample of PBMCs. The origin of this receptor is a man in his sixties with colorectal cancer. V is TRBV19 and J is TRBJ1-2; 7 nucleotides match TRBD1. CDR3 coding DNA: TGTGCCAGTACCCCCGGGACAGACAACTATGGCTACACCTTC. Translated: CASTPGTDNYGYTF.